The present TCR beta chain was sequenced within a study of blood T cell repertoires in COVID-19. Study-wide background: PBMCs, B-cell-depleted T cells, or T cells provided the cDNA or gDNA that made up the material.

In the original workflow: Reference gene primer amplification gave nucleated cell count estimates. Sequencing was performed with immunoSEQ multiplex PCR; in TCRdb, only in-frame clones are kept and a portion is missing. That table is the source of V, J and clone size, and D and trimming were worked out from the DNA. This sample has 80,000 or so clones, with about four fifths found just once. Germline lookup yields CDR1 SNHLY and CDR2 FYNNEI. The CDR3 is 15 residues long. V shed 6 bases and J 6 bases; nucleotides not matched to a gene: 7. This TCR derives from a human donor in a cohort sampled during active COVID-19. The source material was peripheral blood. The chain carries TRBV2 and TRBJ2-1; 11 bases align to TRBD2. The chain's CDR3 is CASRPTSGRPNEQFF. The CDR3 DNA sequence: TGTGCCAGCAGGCCCACTAGCGGGAGACCCAATGAGCAGTTCTTC.